Listed below are T cell receptor beta chains from one sample, sequenced in a study of technical replicates of blood from a few donors. TCRdb's table, derived via immunoSEQ multiplex PCR, lists solely in-frame clones and lacks some. Here the sample spans about 50,000 clones, nearly 95% being singletons. Sequencing was done on a sample of PBMCs. All receptors come from a human donor in good health. Some clones in this sample may be carry-over from other donors' samples. Both conserved end residues are part of each CDR3. The D gene is left open where the match is weak. Expanded clones get a size class; other rows say once, few or many, or leave the size out.

>.|TRBV25-1|TRBJ2-7|.
CASGGRSDYEQYF
TGTGCCAGCGGGGGGAGGTCAGACTACGAGCAGTACTTC
>.|TRBV29-1|TRBJ1-2|.
CSFQTGGLYGYTF
TGCAGCTTCCAGACGGGGGGACTCTATGGCTACACCTTC
>.|TRBV6-5|TRBJ2-1|TRBD2
CASSLAGSSYNEQFF
TGTGCCAGCAGCTTAGCGGGGAGCTCCTACAATGAGCAGTTCTTC
>.|TRBV7-3|TRBJ2-2|.
CASRPGLSANTGELFF
TGTGCCAGCAGACCCGGACTATCCGCGAACACCGGGGAGCTGTTTTTT
>.|TRBV6-5|TRBJ2-1|TRBD2
CASRGRALTGEQFF
TGTGCCAGCAGGGGGAGGGCCTTAACGGGGGAGCAGTTCTTC
>.|TRBV30|TRBJ1-2|TRBD1
CAWSVQGALYTF
TGTGCCTGGAGTGTCCAGGGGGCCCTCTACACCTTC
>.|TRBV2|TRBJ2-7|.
CASRGTGGSYEQYF
TGTGCCAGCAGGGGGACTGGCGGCTCCTACGAGCAGTACTTC
>.|TRBV18|TRBJ2-7|TRBD1
CASSPTGAYEQYF
TGTGCCAGCTCACCCACAGGGGCCTACGAGCAGTACTTC
>.|TRBV4-1|TRBJ2-7|.
CASSQEPSTGYEQYF
TGCGCCAGCAGCCAAGAACCCTCGACAGGTTACGAGCAGTACTTC
>.|TRBV4-2|TRBJ2-1|TRBD2
CASSQPMERGSGRYNEQFF
TGTGCCAGCAGCCAGCCCATGGAGCGGGGGAGCGGGAGATACAATGAGCAGTTCTTC
>.|TRBV5-8|TRBJ2-1|TRBD1
CASSPGTGGLNEQFF
TGTGCCAGCAGCCCCGGGACAGGGGGTCTGAATGAGCAGTTCTTC
>.|TRBV7-3|TRBJ2-1|TRBD2
CASSRTRSDEQFF
TGTGCCAGCAGCAGGACTAGAAGCGATGAGCAGTTCTTC
>.|TRBV29-1|TRBJ1-2|.
CSVARTGDAYGYTF
TGCAGCGTTGCTAGGACGGGGGACGCCTATGGCTACACCTTC
>.|TRBV5-4|TRBJ2-5|.
CASSSPQGFPETQYF
TGTGCCAGCAGCTCCCCCCAGGGGTTCCCAGAGACCCAGTACTTC
>.|TRBV11-3|TRBJ2-1|.
CASSWDTYNEQFF
TGTGCCAGCAGCTGGGACACCTACAATGAGCAGTTCTTC
>.|TRBV2|TRBJ2-6|.
CASSESGSGANVLTF
TGTGCCAGCAGTGAGTCAGGCTCTGGGGCCAACGTCCTGACTTTC
>.|TRBV6-5|TRBJ1-2|.
CASSYRGISYGYTF
TGTGCCAGCAGTTACCGGGGTATATCTTATGGCTACACCTTC
>.|TRBV21-1|TRBJ1-5|.
CASSKFCAQPQHF
TGTGCCAGCAGCAAGTTTTGTGCGCAGCCCCAGCATTTT
>.|TRBV6-1|TRBJ1-2|.
CASSESLYGYTF
TGTGCCAGCAGTGAATCTCTTTATGGCTACACCTTC
>.|TRBV4-3|TRBJ1-6|.
CASSQEMVSSYNSPLHF
TGCGCCAGCAGCCAAGAGATGGTGAGCTCCTATAATTCACCCCTCCACTTT
>once|TRBV7-2|TRBJ2-1|.
CASSPIRGYNEQFF
TGTGCCAGCAGCCCGATCCGGGGGTACAATGAGCAGTTCTTC
>.|TRBV29-1|TRBJ1-2|TRBD1
CSVEGPDRGTYGYTF
TGCAGCGTTGAAGGGCCGGACAGGGGGACCTATGGCTACACCTTC
>.|TRBV2|TRBJ2-2|TRBD1
CASSATGLLNTGELFF
TGTGCCAGCAGCGCGACAGGGTTATTAAACACCGGGGAGCTGTTTTTT
>.|TRBV7-6|TRBJ1-1|.
CASSLSAYTEAFF
TGTGCCAGCAGCTTAAGTGCGTACACTGAAGCTTTCTTT
>once|TRBV10-3|TRBJ1-5|.
CAISESLQNQPQHF
TGTGCCATCAGTGAGTCGTTACAGAATCAGCCCCAGCATTTT
>.|TRBV5-5|TRBJ1-6|TRBD1
CASTSWGGQGGSPLHF
TGTGCCAGCACCTCCTGGGGGGGACAGGGAGGTTCACCCCTCCACTTT
>.|TRBV13|TRBJ2-7|TRBD2
CASSFPGLAGDEQYF
TGTGCCAGCAGCTTCCCGGGACTAGCGGGAGACGAGCAGTACTTC
>.|TRBV5-4|TRBJ2-6|.
CASSAATGSGANVLTF
TGTGCCAGCAGCGCGGCGACAGGCTCTGGGGCCAACGTCCTGACTTTC
>.|TRBV29-1|TRBJ2-1|.
CSVAGTLGANEQFF
TGCAGCGTTGCCGGGACTTTGGGCGCCAATGAGCAGTTCTTC
>.|TRBV5-4|TRBJ1-6|.
CASSKGTSRGNSPLHF
TGTGCCAGCAGCAAAGGGACATCTCGCGGTAATTCACCCCTCCACTTT
>.|TRBV5-5|TRBJ1-2|.
CASSLLPGVDYGYTF
TGTGCCAGCAGCTTGCTCCCGGGTGTGGACTATGGCTACACCTTC
>once|TRBV7-9|TRBJ2-7|TRBD2
CASSPRGGDEQYF
TGTGCCAGCAGCCCCCGGGGGGGGGACGAGCAGTACTTC
>.|TRBV4-3|TRBJ2-2|TRBD1
CASSLLEGAAGELFF
TGCGCCAGCAGCCTCCTAGAGGGGGCGGCCGGGGAGCTGTTTTTT
>.|TRBV14|TRBJ1-2|.
CASSQDSRGYTF
TGTGCCAGCAGCCAAGATAGTCGCGGCTACACCTTC
>.|TRBV10-3|TRBJ1-1|.
CAIRILLNTEAFF
TGTGCCATCAGGATCCTACTGAACACTGAAGCTTTCTTT
>once|TRBV9|TRBJ2-1|TRBD2
CASSARLAGFYNEQFF
TGTGCCAGCAGCGCCCGACTAGCGGGTTTCTACAATGAGCAGTTCTTC
>.|TRBV4-1|TRBJ2-4|.
CASSQLVRDIQYF
TGCGCCAGCAGCCAATTGGTCCGGGACATTCAGTACTTC
>once|TRBV5-4|TRBJ2-1|.
CASSSLAGNEQFF
TGTGCCAGCAGCAGCTTGGCAGGGAATGAGCAGTTCTTC
>.|TRBV4-1|TRBJ2-7|.
CASSPSRDPYEQYF
TGCGCCAGCAGCCCGAGCAGGGATCCCTACGAGCAGTACTTC
>.|TRBV7-6|TRBJ1-1|.
CASSLAAGQEAFF
TGTGCCAGCAGCTTAGCGGCAGGGCAGGAAGCTTTCTTT
>.|TRBV6-1|TRBJ2-1|TRBD2
CASSLLAGDFYEQFF
TGTGCCAGCAGCTTACTAGCGGGAGATTTCTATGAGCAGTTCTTC
>.|TRBV7-8|TRBJ2-3|.
CASSRTTGTDTQYF
TGTGCCAGCAGTCGGACTACCGGAACAGATACGCAGTATTTT
>once|TRBV11-2|TRBJ1-2|.
CASSHLGGGYTF
TGTGCCAGCAGCCACCTCGGGGGGGGCTACACCTTC
>.|TRBV29-1|TRBJ2-1|TRBD1
CSVRQGGHEQFF
TGCAGCGTTCGACAGGGGGGGCATGAGCAGTTCTTC
>.|TRBV18|TRBJ2-4|.
CASSPPGTAKNIQYF
TGTGCCAGCTCACCACCCGGTACAGCCAAAAACATTCAGTACTTC
>.|TRBV9|TRBJ2-7|TRBD1
CASSGPPGGWPYEQYF
TGTGCCAGCAGCGGCCCCCCAGGGGGCTGGCCCTACGAGCAGTACTTC
>.|TRBV4-3|TRBJ2-3|TRBD2
CASSQSWGEGSDTQYF
TGCGCCAGCAGCCAATCTTGGGGGGAGGGGTCAGATACGCAGTATTTT
>.|TRBV5-1|TRBJ2-3|TRBD2
CASSPQGLAGVWSTDTQYF
TGCGCCAGCAGCCCCCAGGGACTAGCGGGAGTGTGGAGCACAGATACGCAGTATTTT
>.|TRBV9|TRBJ2-5|TRBD2
CASSPRAGLGTQYF
TGTGCCAGCAGCCCTCGAGCGGGGCTGGGGACCCAGTACTTC
>.|TRBV6-6|TRBJ2-1|TRBD2
CASIQREGSAEQFF
TGTGCCAGCATCCAGCGGGAGGGCTCGGCTGAGCAGTTCTTC
>.|TRBV6-6|TRBJ1-6|.
CASRGTGQGNSPLHF
TGTGCCAGCAGAGGTACTGGGCAGGGCAATTCACCCCTCCACTTT
>.|TRBV7-8|TRBJ1-1|.
CASSLGREMSAEAFF
TGTGCCAGCAGCTTAGGGAGGGAGATGTCGGCTGAAGCTTTCTTT